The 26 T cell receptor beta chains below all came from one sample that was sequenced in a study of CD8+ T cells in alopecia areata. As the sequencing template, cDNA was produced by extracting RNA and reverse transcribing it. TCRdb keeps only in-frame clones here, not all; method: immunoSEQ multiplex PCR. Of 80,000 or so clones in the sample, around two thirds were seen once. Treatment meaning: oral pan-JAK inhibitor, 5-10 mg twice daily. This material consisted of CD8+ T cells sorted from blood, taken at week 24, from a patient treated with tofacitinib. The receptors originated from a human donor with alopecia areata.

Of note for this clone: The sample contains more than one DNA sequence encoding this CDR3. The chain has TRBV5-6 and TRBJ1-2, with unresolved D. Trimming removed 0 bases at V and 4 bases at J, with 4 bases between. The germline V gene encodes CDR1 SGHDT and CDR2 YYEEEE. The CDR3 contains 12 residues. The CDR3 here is CASSLGAYGYTF. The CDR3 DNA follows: TGTGCCAGCAGCTTGGGTGCCTATGGCTACACCTTC. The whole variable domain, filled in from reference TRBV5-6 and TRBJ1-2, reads DAGVTQSPTHLIKTRGQQVTLRCSPKSGHDTVSWYQQALGQGPQFIFQYYEEEERQRGNFPDRFSGHQFPNYSSELNVNALLLGDSALYLCASSLGAYGYTFGSGTRLTVV.

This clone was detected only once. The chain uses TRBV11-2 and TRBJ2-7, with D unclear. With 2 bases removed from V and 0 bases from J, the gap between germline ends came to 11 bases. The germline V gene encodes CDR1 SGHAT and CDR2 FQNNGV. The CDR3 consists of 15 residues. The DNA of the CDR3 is TGTGCCAGCAGCTTAATGTGGCTAAACTCCTACGAGCAGTACTTC. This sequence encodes CASSLMWLNSYEQYF.

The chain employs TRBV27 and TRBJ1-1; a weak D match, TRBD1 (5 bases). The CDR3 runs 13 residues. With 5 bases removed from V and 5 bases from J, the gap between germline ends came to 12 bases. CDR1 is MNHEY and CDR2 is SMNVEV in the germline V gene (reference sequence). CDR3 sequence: CASSVGARTEAFF. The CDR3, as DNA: TGTGCCAGCAGTGTCGGGGCGCGAACTGAAGCTTTCTTT.

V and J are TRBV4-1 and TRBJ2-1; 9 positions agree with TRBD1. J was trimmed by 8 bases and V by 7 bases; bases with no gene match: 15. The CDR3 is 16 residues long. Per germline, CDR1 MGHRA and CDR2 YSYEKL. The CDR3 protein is CASNQAGQGISDEQFF. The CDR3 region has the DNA TGCGCCAGCAACCAGGCCGGACAGGGGATAAGCGATGAGCAGTTCTTC.

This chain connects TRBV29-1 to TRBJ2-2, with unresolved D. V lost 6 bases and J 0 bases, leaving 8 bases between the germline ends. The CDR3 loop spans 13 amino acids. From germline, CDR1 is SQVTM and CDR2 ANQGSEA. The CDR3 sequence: CSVGQANTGELFF. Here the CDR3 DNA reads TGCAGCGTCGGCCAGGCGAACACCGGGGAGCTGTTTTTT.

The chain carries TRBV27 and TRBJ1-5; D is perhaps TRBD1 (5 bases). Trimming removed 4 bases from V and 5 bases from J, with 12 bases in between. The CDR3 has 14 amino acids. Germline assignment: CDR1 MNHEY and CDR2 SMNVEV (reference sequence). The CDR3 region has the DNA TGTGCCAGCAGTTCTGGGGCCAGATATCAGCCCCAGCATTTT. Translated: CASSSGARYQPQHF.

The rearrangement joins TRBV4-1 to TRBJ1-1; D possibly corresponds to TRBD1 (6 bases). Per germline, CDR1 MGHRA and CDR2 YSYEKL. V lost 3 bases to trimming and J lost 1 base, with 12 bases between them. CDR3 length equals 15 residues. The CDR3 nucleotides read TGCGCCAGCAGCCAGCAGGGACACGCGAACACTGAAGCTTTCTTT. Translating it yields CASSQQGHANTEAFF.

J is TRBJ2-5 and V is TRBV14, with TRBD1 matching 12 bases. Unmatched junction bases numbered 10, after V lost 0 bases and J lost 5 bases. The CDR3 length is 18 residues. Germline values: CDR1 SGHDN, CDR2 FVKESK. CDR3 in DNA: TGTGCCAGCAGCCAAGAGTCGATTGGGACAGGGGGCGCGGAGACCCAGTACTTC. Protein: CASSQESIGTGGAETQYF.

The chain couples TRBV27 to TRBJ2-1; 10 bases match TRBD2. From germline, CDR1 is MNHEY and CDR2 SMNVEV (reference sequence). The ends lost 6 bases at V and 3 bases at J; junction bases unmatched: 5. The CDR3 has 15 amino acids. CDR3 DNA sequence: TGTGCCAGCAGATTAGCGGGGGGACTCTACAATGAGCAGTTCTTC. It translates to CASRLAGGLYNEQFF.

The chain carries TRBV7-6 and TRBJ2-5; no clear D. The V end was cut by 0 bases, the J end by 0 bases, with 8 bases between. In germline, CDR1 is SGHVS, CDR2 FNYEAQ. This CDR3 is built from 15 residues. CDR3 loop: CASSLAGGYQETQYF. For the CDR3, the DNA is TGTGCCAGCAGCTTAGCGGGCGGCTACCAAGAGACCCAGTACTTC.

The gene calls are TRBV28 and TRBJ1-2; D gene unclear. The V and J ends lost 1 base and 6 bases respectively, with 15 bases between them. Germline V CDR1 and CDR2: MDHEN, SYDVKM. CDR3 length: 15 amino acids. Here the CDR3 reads CASSLLWSRAHGYTF. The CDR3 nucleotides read TGTGCCAGCAGTTTATTGTGGTCTCGAGCTCATGGCTACACCTTC.

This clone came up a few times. In DNA form, the CDR3 reads TGCGCCAGCGGTATATACAATGAGCAGTTCTTC. Translating it yields CASGIYNEQFF. V usage is TRBV5-1 and J usage is TRBJ2-1, with no clear D. V was shortened by 7 bases and J by 4 bases, with 6 bases between the two germline ends. Germline values: CDR1 SGHRS, CDR2 YFSETQ. This CDR3 comprises 11 residues. The full variable domain, in which reference TRBV5-1 and TRBJ2-1 provide the parts outside the CDR3, is KAGVTQTPRYLIKTRGQQVTLSCSPISGHRSVSWYQQTPGQGLQFLFEYFSETQRNKGNFPGRFSGRQFSNSRSEMNVSTLELGDSALYLCASGIYNEQFFGPGTRLTVL.

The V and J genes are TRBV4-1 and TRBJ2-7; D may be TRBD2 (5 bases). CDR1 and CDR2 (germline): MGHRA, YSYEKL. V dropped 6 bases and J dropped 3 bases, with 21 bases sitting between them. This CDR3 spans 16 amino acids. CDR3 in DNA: TGCGCCAGCAGTCAAAATGCTGTCGGACTCAACTACGAGCAGTACTTC. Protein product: CASSQNAVGLNYEQYF.

The CDR3 loop is CASSSVSGGTYEQYF. CDR3 DNA: TGTGCCAGCAGCTCGGTGAGCGGGGGAACCTACGAGCAGTACTTC. The genes are TRBV28 and TRBJ2-7; 8 positions match TRBD2. The CDR3 loop spans 15 amino acids. Per the germline V gene, CDR1 is MDHEN and CDR2 is SYDVKM. V dropped 6 bases and J dropped 2; count of bases not matched to a gene: 9.

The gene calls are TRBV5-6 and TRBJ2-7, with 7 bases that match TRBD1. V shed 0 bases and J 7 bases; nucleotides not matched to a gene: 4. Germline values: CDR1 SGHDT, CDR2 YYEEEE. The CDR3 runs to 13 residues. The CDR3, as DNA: TGTGCCAGCAGCTTGGTAGGGACAGCTGAGCAGTACTTC. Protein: CASSLVGTAEQYF.

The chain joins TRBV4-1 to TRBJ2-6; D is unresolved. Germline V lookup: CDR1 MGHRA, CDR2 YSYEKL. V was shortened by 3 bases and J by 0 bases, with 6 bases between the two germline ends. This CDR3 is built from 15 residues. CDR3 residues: CASSQYSSGANVLTF. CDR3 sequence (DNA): TGCGCCAGCAGCCAGTATAGCTCTGGGGCCAACGTCCTGACTTTC.

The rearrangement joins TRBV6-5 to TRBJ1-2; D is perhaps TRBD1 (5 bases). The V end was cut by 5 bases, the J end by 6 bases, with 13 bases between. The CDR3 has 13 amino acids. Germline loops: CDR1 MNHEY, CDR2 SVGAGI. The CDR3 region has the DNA TGTGCCAGCAGTCCTCAGGGATCTGATGGCTACACCTTC. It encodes CASSPQGSDGYTF.

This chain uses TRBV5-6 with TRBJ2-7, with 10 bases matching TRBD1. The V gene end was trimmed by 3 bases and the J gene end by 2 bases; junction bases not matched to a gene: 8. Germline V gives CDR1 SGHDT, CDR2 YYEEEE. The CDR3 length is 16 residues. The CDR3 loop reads CASSSPWDRGPYEQYF. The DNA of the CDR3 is TGTGCCAGCAGCTCGCCCTGGGACAGGGGCCCCTACGAGCAGTACTTC.

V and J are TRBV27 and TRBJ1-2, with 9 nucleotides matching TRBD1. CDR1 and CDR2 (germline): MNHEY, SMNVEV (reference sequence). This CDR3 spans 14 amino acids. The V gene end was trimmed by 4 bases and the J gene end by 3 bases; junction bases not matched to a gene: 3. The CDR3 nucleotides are TGTGCCAGCAGTTATGGACAGGGGTACTATGGCTACACCTTC. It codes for CASSYGQGYYGYTF.

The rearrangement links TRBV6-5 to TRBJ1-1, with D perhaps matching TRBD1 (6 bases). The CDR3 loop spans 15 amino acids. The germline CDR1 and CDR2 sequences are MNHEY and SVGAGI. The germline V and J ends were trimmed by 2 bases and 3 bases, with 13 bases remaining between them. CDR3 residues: CASSYRQGLDTEAFF. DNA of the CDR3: TGTGCCAGCAGTTACCGCCAGGGGTTGGACACTGAAGCTTTCTTT.

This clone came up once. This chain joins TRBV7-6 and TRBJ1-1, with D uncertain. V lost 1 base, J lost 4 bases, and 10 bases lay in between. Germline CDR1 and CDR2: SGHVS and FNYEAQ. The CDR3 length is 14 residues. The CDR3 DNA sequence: TGTGCCAGCAGCTTAGGGTCGGCCCTCACTGAAGCTTTCTTT. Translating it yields CASSLGSALTEAFF.

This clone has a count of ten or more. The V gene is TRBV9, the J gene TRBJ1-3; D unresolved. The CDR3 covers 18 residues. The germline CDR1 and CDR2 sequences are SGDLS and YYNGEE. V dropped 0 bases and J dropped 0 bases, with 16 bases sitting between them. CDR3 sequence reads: CASSVGSRSGPSGNTIYF. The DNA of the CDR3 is TGTGCCAGCAGCGTAGGATCCCGCTCAGGCCCCTCTGGAAACACCATATATTTT. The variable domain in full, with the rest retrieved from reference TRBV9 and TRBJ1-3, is DSGVTQTPKHLITATGQRVTLRCSPRSGDLSVYWYQQSLDQGLQFLIQYYNGEERAKGNILERFSAQQFPDLHSELNLSSLELGDSALYFCASSVGSRSGPSGNTIYFGEGSWLTVV.

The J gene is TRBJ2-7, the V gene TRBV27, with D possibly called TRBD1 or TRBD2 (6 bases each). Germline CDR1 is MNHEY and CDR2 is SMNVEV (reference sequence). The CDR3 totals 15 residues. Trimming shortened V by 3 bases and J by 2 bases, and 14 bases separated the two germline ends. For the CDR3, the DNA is TGTGCCAGCAGTTTCTCTGTGGGGGGCCCCTACGAGCAGTACTTC. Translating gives CASSFSVGGPYEQYF.

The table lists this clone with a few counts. The CDR3 protein is CASSPQPSENTEAFF. In DNA, the CDR3 is TGCGCCAGCAGCCCCCAGCCTTCTGAGAACACTGAAGCTTTCTTT. The chain has TRBV4-1 and TRBJ1-1; the D is unclear. Deletions cut 4 bases from V and 1 base from J, with 13 bases between. Germline lookup yields CDR1 MGHRA and CDR2 YSYEKL. The CDR3 is made up of 15 amino acids.

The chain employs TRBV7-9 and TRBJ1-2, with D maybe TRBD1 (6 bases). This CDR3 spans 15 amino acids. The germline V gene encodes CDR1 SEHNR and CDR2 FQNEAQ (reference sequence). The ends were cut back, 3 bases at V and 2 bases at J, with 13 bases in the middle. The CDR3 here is CASSFSGTINYGYTF. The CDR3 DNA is TGTGCCAGCAGCTTCAGTGGGACAATCAACTATGGCTACACCTTC. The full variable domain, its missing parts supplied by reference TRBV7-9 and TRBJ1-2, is DTGVSQNPRHKITKRGQNVTFRCDPISEHNRLYWYRQTLGQGPEFLTYFQNEAQLEKSRLLSDRFSAERPKGSFSTLEIQRTEQGDSAMYLCASSFSGTINYGYTFGSGTRLTVV.

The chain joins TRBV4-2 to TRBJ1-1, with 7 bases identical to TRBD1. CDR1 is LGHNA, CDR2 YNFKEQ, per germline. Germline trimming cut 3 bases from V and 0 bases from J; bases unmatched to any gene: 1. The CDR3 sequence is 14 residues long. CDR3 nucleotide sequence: TGTGCCAGCAGCCAGGGACAGATGAACACTGAAGCTTTCTTT. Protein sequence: CASSQGQMNTEAFF.